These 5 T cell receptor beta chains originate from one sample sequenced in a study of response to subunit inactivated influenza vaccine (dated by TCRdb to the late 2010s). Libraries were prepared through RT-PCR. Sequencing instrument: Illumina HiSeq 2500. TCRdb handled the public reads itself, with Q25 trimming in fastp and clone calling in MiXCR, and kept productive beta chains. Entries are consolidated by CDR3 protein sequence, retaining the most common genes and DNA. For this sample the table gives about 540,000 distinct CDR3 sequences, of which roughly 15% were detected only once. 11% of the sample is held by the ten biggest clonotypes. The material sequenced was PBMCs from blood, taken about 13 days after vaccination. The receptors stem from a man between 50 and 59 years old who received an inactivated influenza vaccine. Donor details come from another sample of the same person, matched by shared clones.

The CDR3 nucleotides are TGTGCCAGCAGTTACTCGTTTGGACTAGCGGGAGTAGATACGCAGTATTTT. Amino acid sequence: CASSYSFGLAGVDTQYF. The J gene is TRBJ2-3, the V gene TRBV6-5; 13 nucleotides align to TRBD2. In germline, CDR1 is MNHEY, CDR2 SVGAGI. The CDR3 totals 17 residues. J was trimmed by 5 bases and V by 0 bases; bases with no gene match: 5.

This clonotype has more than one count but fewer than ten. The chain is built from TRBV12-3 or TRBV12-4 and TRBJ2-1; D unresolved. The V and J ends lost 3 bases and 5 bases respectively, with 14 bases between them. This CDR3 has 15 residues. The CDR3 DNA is TGTGCCAGCAGTTTGGGATTCTCCCTCGACAATGAGCAGTTCTTC. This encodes CASSLGFSLDNEQFF.

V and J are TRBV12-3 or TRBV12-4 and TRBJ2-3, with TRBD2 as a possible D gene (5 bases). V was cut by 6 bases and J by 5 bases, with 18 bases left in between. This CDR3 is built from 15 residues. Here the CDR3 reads CASSSGYSGIDTQYF. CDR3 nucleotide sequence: TGTGCCAGCAGCTCCGGCTATTCGGGGATAGATACGCAGTATTTT.

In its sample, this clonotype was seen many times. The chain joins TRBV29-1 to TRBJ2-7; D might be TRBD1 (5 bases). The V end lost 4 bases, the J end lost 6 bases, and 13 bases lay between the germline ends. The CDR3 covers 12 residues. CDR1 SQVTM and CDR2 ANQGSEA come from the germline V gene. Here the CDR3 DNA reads TGCAGCGTTGGACAGTCATCTCTCGAGCAGTACTTC. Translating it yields CSVGQSSLEQYF.

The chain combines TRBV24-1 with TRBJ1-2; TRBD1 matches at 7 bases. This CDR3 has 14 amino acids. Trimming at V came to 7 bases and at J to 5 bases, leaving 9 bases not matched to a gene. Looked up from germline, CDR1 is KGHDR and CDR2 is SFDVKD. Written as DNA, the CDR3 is TGTGCCACCAGCGATACGGGACAGCTTTATGGCTACACCTTC. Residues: CATSDTGQLYGYTF.